Each of the 9 T cell receptor beta chains below was sequenced from the same sample in a study of somatic mutations in cytotoxic T cells in rheumatoid arthritis. Sequencing was performed with immunoSEQ multiplex PCR; in TCRdb, only in-frame clones are kept and a portion is missing. The table records some 9,800 clones, roughly four fifths of them present only once. The material sequenced was CD8+ T cells sorted from blood. The receptors shown here come from a woman aged 50 to 60 in good health.

The V and J genes are TRBV28 and TRBJ2-2, with no clear D. Germline CDR1 reads MDHEN; CDR2 reads SYDVKM. The germline V and J ends were trimmed by 1 base and 6 bases, with 6 bases remaining between them. The CDR3 is 13 residues long. The CDR3 loop reads CASSLSRAGELFF. The CDR3 DNA is TGTGCCAGCAGTTTATCCCGGGCCGGGGAGCTGTTTTTT. Full variable domain (outside the CDR3, taken from reference TRBV28 and TRBJ2-2): DVKVTQSSRYLVKRTGEKVFLECVQDMDHENMFWYRQDPGLGLRLIYFSYDVKMKEKGDIPEGYSVSREKKERFSLILESASTNQTSMYLCASSLSRAGELFFGEGSRLTVL.

The chain joins TRBV7-6 to TRBJ2-3; D unresolved. Trimming stripped 8 bases from V and 4 bases from J, with 7 bases between. Germline CDR1 reads SGHVS; CDR2 reads FNYEAQ. The CDR3 is 11 amino acids. CDR3 DNA: TGTGCCAGCCGAGGCGCAGATACGCAGTATTTT. This encodes CASRGADTQYF. Full variable domain (missing parts from reference TRBV7-6 and TRBJ2-3): GAGVSQSPRYKVTKRGQDVALRCDPISGHVSLYWYRQALGQGPEFLTYFNYEAQQDKSGLPNDRFSAERPEGSISTLTIQRTEQRDSAMYRCASRGADTQYFGPGTRLTVL.

This clone appeared once. The chain joins TRBV13 to TRBJ2-1; tentatively, D is TRBD1 (5 bases). The CDR3 length is 14 residues. Trimming took 1 base from V and 8 from J, leaving 12 bases between them. The V gene's germline CDR1 is PRHDT and CDR2 FYEKMQ (reference sequence). The CDR3 DNA reads TGTGCCAGCAGCTTAGTGGGGCAGAGCCATGAGCAGTTCTTC. This codes for CASSLVGQSHEQFF.

CDR3 in DNA: TGTGCCAGCAGTTTTATGCAGGTATACAATGAGCAGTTCTTC. Translated: CASSFMQVYNEQFF. This chain connects TRBV28 to TRBJ2-1, with D uncertain. The CDR3 length is 14 residues. Trimming took 3 bases from V and 4 from J, leaving 10 bases between them. Germline V gene sequence: CDR1 MDHEN, CDR2 SYDVKM.

This chain links TRBV11-2 with TRBJ1-2, with D maybe TRBD1 (6 bases). V lost 5 bases and J lost 6, with 16 bases in between. This CDR3 is 14 amino acids long. Germline loops: CDR1 SGHAT, CDR2 FQNNGV. This chain's CDR3 is CASSPAGTKNGYTF. In DNA form, the CDR3 reads TGTGCCAGCAGCCCCGCCGGGACAAAGAATGGCTACACCTTC.

V usage is TRBV4-2 and J usage is TRBJ2-2; TRBD2 might be the D (6 bases). Germline CDR1 and CDR2: LGHNA and YNFKEQ. The CDR3 is 14 amino acids. V dropped 1 base and J dropped 5 bases, with 8 bases sitting between them. The CDR3 is CASSQGGGTGELFF. The CDR3 DNA reads as TGTGCCAGCAGCCAAGGAGGAGGGACCGGGGAGCTGTTTTTT.

This clone was counted once. The rearrangement links TRBV29-1 to TRBJ2-3, with unresolved D. Germline CDR1 SQVTM, CDR2 ANQGSEA. V was pared by 1 base and J by 6 bases, with 17 bases between. This CDR3 has 15 residues. CDR3 sequence: CSVEAKASLTDTQYF. As DNA, the CDR3 is TGCAGCGTTGAAGCCAAGGCCTCACTAACGGATACGCAGTATTTT.

This clone was seen a single time. As DNA, the CDR3 is TGTGCCAGCAGTGAAGCTGCAGGGGGCCAAGGTTACGAGCAGTACTTC. Translation: CASSEAAGGQGYEQYF. The rearrangement joins TRBV2 to TRBJ2-7; TRBD1 agrees at 8 bases. With 0 bases clipped from V and 4 bases from J, the junction kept 8 bases outside the gene matches. Germline V gene lookup returns CDR1 SNHLY and CDR2 FYNNEI. The CDR3 is 16 residues long.

This clone was detected only once. The V and J genes are TRBV6-5 and TRBJ1-4; no reliable D call. Trimming took 2 bases from V and 2 from J, leaving 6 bases between them. The V gene's germline CDR1 is MNHEY and CDR2 SVGAGI. This CDR3 contains 14 residues. The DNA of the CDR3 is TGTGCCAGCAGTTACGTCGGGACTAATGAAAAACTGTTTTTT. Its protein product is CASSYVGTNEKLFF.